The rows below give T cell receptor beta chains drawn from one sample of a study of blood T cells in healthy people across ages. TCRdb independently ran MiXCR on the 5' RACE reads; one entry per CDR3 protein. Here the sample spans fewer than 950,000 distinct CDR3 sequences, 36% being singletons. The sample comprised blood. The receptor source for this set is a young man in good health. CDR3s include the opening cysteine and the closing phenylalanine or tryptophan. D genes are given only for firm matches. Clone size appears in some rows only: once, few, many, or a class for an expanded clone.

v_gene,d_gene,len,abundance,j_gene,CDR3aa,CDR3nt
TRBV7-2,-,15,few,TRBJ2-7,CASSLVSDSSYEQYF,TGTGCCAGCAGCTTAGTGTCGGACAGCTCCTACGAGCAGTACTTC
TRBV7-9,TRBD1,15,-,TRBJ1-2,CASSSGGTYPYGYTF,TGTGCCAGCAGCTCAGGGGGGACCTACCCCTATGGCTACACCTTC
TRBV6-1,-,16,-,TRBJ2-4,CASSESLRGAKNIQYF,TGTGCCAGCAGTGAATCCCTAAGGGGGGCCAAAAACATTCAGTACTTC
TRBV9,-,19,few,TRBJ2-3,CASSAKGGQGNPSTDTQYF,TGTGCCAGCAGCGCCAAAGGGGGGCAGGGAAACCCTAGCACAGATACGCAGTATTTT
TRBV20-1,-,13,few,TRBJ1-1,CSARRGMNTEAFF,TGCAGTGCTAGAAGGGGAATGAACACTGAAGCTTTCTTT
TRBV3-1,TRBD2,17,few,TRBJ2-3,CASSQLGAGGRTDTQYF,TGTGCCAGCAGCCAACTAGGCGCGGGGGGACGCACAGATACGCAGTATTTT
TRBV20-1,TRBD1,17,few,TRBJ1-5,CSARSGQGLDLGQPQHF,TGCAGTGCTAGATCTGGACAGGGGTTGGATTTAGGTCAGCCCCAGCATTTT
TRBV4-2,-,15,-,TRBJ1-1,CASSPITQAGTEAFF,TGTGCCAGCAGCCCAATAACCCAAGCAGGCACTGAAGCTTTCTTT
TRBV27,-,15,-,TRBJ2-1,CASSVSRTTLDEQFF,TGTGCCAGCAGTGTGTCGCGGACGACTTTAGATGAGCAGTTCTTC
TRBV20-1,TRBD1,14,-,TRBJ2-2,CSASGTGTAGELFF,TGCAGTGCTAGTGGGACAGGGACGGCCGGGGAGCTGTTTTTT
TRBV10-3,-,15,-,TRBJ2-3,CAISESRGDADTQYF,TGTGCCATCAGTGAGTCGAGGGGGGATGCAGATACGCAGTATTTT
TRBV27,TRBD1,12,-,TRBJ2-2,CASRQGHGELFF,TGTGCCAGCCGACAGGGACACGGGGAGCTGTTTTTT
TRBV15,TRBD2,17,many,TRBJ2-5,CATSRVTSGEFQETQYF,TGTGCCACCAGCAGAGTGACTAGCGGGGAGTTCCAAGAGACCCAGTACTTC
TRBV7-9,-,18,-,TRBJ1-5,CASSSPRTDTYSNQPQHF,TGTGCCAGCAGCTCCCCCCGGACGGACACATATAGCAATCAGCCCCAGCATTTT
TRBV12-3/TRBV12-4,-,14,few,TRBJ1-2,CASRRAGTNYGYTF,TGTGCCAGCAGGCGAGCGGGAACTAACTATGGCTACACCTTC
TRBV20-1,-,16,-,TRBJ1-2,CSARSSGAGVNYGYTF,TGCAGTGCTAGATCTTCCGGCGCAGGAGTTAACTATGGCTACACCTTC
TRBV6-6,-,14,many,TRBJ1-2,CASSHTGLIYGYTF,TGTGCCAGCAGTCACACGGGGCTCATCTATGGCTACACCTTC
TRBV4-1,-,15,many,TRBJ2-7,CASSQDDQSPYEQYF,TGCGCCAGCAGCCAAGATGACCAAAGCCCCTACGAGCAGTACTTC
TRBV4-1,TRBD2,17,many,TRBJ2-3,CASSQELAGESTDTQYF,TGCGCCAGCAGCCAAGAGCTAGCGGGGGAGAGCACAGATACGCAGTATTTT
TRBV20-1,-,14,few,TRBJ1-1,CSARDVEGVTEAFF,TGCAGTGCTAGAGATGTGGAGGGAGTAACTGAAGCTTTCTTT
TRBV9,-,15,-,TRBJ1-1,CASSYGGNRDTEAFF,TGTGCCAGCTCGTATGGGGGGAACAGAGACACTGAAGCTTTCTTT
TRBV12-3/TRBV12-4,-,14,few,TRBJ1-1,CASSLRQAGTEAFF,TGTGCCAGCAGTTTACGCCAGGCCGGGACTGAAGCTTTCTTT
TRBV19,-,15,-,TRBJ2-7,CASSMRGGDSYEQYF,TGTGCCAGTAGTATGAGGGGGGGGGACTCCTACGAGCAGTACTTC
TRBV5-1,TRBD1,16,-,TRBJ1-5,CASSANPGGIDQPQHF,TGCGCCAGCAGCGCGAACCCAGGGGGCATTGATCAGCCCCAGCATTTT
TRBV20-1,-,12,-,TRBJ2-7,CSARDLADEQYF,TGCAGTGCTAGAGATCTGGCAGACGAGCAGTACTTC
TRBV20-1,-,13,few,TRBJ1-2,CSASKPRGSGYTF,TGCAGTGCTAGCAAACCGAGGGGATCAGGCTACACCTTC